This paragraph reports one T cell receptor (beta chain). Its antigen is unknown. This entry belongs to a study of cytomegalovirus exposure and HLA in healthy donors. The PCR was carried out with 60 Vbeta primers and 13 Jbeta primers. Produced via immunoSEQ multiplex PCR; TCRdb's table is partial and in-frame only. Among about 150,000 clones, 65% to 85% were seen once, and the ten largest hold roughly 3.4%. CDR3 length equals 17 residues. Germline values: CDR1 SGHTA, CDR2 FQGNSA. V shed 4 bases and J shed 1 base, with 19 bases lying between them. Points from the study as a whole: Several of the most significant clusters appeared, in a later analysis, to be linked to common viral pathogens. The study listed around 150 cytomegalovirus-associated TCR beta chains. Presence/absence analyses assumed roughly uniform sequencing depth across donors, which may not hold.

This receptor was obtained from a male donor in good health and CMV-seronegative. The rearrangement uses TRBV7-2 and TRBJ1-1; D not resolved. The sequenced sample was PBMCs. CDR3 sequence reads: CASSSVYYRNRNTEAFF. As DNA, the CDR3 is TGTGCCAGCAGCTCAGTGTACTATCGCAACCGGAACACTGAAGCTTTCTTT.